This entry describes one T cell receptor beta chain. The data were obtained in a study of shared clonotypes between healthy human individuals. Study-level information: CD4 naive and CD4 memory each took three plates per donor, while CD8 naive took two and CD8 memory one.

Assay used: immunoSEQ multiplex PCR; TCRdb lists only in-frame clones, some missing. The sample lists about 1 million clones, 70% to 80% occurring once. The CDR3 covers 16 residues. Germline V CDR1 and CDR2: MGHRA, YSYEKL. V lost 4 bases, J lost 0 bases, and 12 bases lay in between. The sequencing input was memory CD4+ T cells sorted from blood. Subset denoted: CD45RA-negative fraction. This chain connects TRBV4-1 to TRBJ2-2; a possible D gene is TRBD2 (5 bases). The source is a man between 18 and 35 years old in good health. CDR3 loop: CASSPGRLSNTGELFF. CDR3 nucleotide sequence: TGCGCCAGCAGCCCTGGGAGACTTTCGAACACCGGGGAGCTGTTTTTT.